The T cell receptor (beta chain) described here comes from a study of graft-versus-host responses after intestinal transplantation. Study-wide context: The recipients all started with anti-thymocyte globulin induction and then took tacrolimus and steroids for approximately 3 years. Study observations and caveats: GvH clonotypes were identified within recipient marrow, with a subset emerging first in ileum or blood.

Concerning this clone: No antigen is known for it.

This CDR3 contains 14 residues. The germline V gene has CDR1 SGHDT and CDR2 YYEEEE. The V and J ends lost 0 bases and 2 bases respectively, with 6 bases between them. Clones were read by immunoSEQ multiplex PCR, and TCRdb kept only the in-frame ones, dropping some. The sample includes over 100,000 clones, approximately 92% of them seen just once. The receptor was isolated from a human donor who received an intestinal transplant. The source material was unstimulated CD4+ T cells sorted from spleen or lymph node cells, sampled before intestinal transplant. V is TRBV5-6 and J is TRBJ2-1; D remains ambiguous. The CDR3 bases are TGTGCCAGCAGCTTGGTGAGTGCCTACAATGAGCAGTTCTTC. Amino acid sequence: CASSLVSAYNEQFF.